The entry that follows covers one TCR beta chain sequence. In the original processing: Researchers report that nucleated cell counts were estimated from reference gene primer amplification. The protocol was immunoSEQ multiplex PCR, while the TCRdb copy is restricted to in-frame clones and leaves out a portion. That table is the source of V, J and clone size, and D and trimming were worked out from the DNA. This sample carries fewer than 120,000 clones, 75% to 85% of them seen once, and the ten largest clones take more than 15%. Germline V gives CDR1 GTSNPN, CDR2 SVGIG (reference sequence). Between the trimmed V and J ends, which lost 2 bases and 4 bases, there was a span of 12 bases. The CDR3 consists of 13 residues. This record comes from a study of blood T cell repertoires in COVID-19. Study summary: There were acute and convalescent COVID-19 samples, and they came from the United States, Italy and Spain.

This sequence joins TRBV30 and TRBJ2-7, with D maybe TRBD2 (5 bases). This TCR came from an older woman with acute or convalescent COVID-19. Sequenced input: peripheral blood. The CDR3 sequence: CAWSRGLRYEQYF. The CDR3, as DNA: TGTGCCTGGAGTCGTGGACTTAGATACGAGCAGTACTTC.